This passage covers 32 T cell receptor beta chains from one sample sequenced in a study of blood T cell repertoires in COVID-19. Sequencing was performed with immunoSEQ multiplex PCR; in TCRdb, only in-frame clones are kept and a portion is missing. The table shows roughly 250,000 clones, with approximately 84% occurring only once. Sequencing used peripheral blood. Receptor source: a human donor in a cohort sampled during active COVID-19.

The chain carries TRBV6-5 and TRBJ1-5; no clear D gene. This CDR3 spans 15 amino acids. The V end lost 4 bases, the J end lost 0 bases, and 10 bases lay between the germline ends. The germline CDR1 and CDR2 sequences are MNHEY and SVGAGI. The CDR3 region has the DNA TGTGCCAGCAGTTCCAGGAGGCATAGCAATCAGCCCCAGCATTTT. Translating gives CASSSRRHSNQPQHF.

This rearrangement joins TRBV9 to TRBJ2-2; 9 nucleotides align to TRBD1. Germline CDR1 is SGDLS and CDR2 is YYNGEE. This CDR3 is built from 17 residues. V lost 4 bases, J lost 5 bases, and 12 bases stayed unmatched. The CDR3 DNA reads TGTGCCAGCAGCAGTACAGGGGGCAAGATGGGAACCGGGGAGCTGTTTTTT. Its translation: CASSSTGGKMGTGELFF.

The V and J genes are TRBV2 and TRBJ2-5; unclear D gene. V was clipped by 7 bases and J by 2 bases, with 8 bases between them. The CDR3 has 12 amino acids. Germline V lookup: CDR1 SNHLY, CDR2 FYNNEI. DNA for the CDR3: TGTGCCAGCAATAACGGTCAAGAGACCCAGTACTTC. Amino acids: CASNNGQETQYF. Supplemented by reference TRBV2 and TRBJ2-5, the full variable domain reads EPEVTQTPSHQVTQMGQEVILRCVPISNHLYFYWYRQILGQKVEFLVSFYNNEISEKSEIFDDQFSVERPDGSNFTLKIRSTKLEDSAMYFCASNNGQETQYFGPGTRLLVL.

This sequence joins TRBV6-5 and TRBJ2-1, with D possibly matching TRBD2 (6 bases). Per the germline V gene, CDR1 is MNHEY and CDR2 is SVGAGI. The V gene lost 3 bases and the J gene lost 0 bases, with 9 bases spanning the gap. There are 15 residues in the CDR3. CDR3 region: CASSYPRGSYNEQFF. Written as DNA, the CDR3 is TGTGCCAGCAGTTATCCGCGGGGCTCCTACAATGAGCAGTTCTTC.

This chain connects TRBV7-2 to TRBJ2-7; 7 bases are shared with TRBD1. Germline assignment: CDR1 SGHTA and CDR2 FQGNSA. The CDR3 runs to 15 residues. Unmatched junction bases numbered 6, after V lost 1 base and J lost 3 bases. This CDR3 is CASSLGVTGLYEQYF. The CDR3 DNA reads as TGTGCCAGCAGCTTAGGGGTGACAGGGCTCTACGAGCAGTACTTC. Based on the CDR3 plus reference TRBV7-2 and TRBJ2-7, the full variable domain is GAGVSQSPSNKVTEKGKDVELRCDPISGHTALYWYRQSLGQGLEFLIYFQGNSAPDKSGLPSDRFSAERTGGSVSTLTIQRTQQEDSAVYLCASSLGVTGLYEQYFGPGTRLTVT.

This clone was detected only a few times. The rearrangement joins TRBV9 to TRBJ2-2, with 8 nucleotides matching TRBD1. Germline-derived CDR1 and CDR2 are SGDLS and YYNGEE. The length of the CDR3 is 16 residues. Unmatched junction bases numbered 10, after V lost 4 bases and J lost 5 bases. CDR3 in amino acids: CASSQRQGFGTGELFF. CDR3 in DNA: TGTGCCAGCAGCCAACGACAGGGGTTTGGGACCGGGGAGCTGTTTTTT.

CDR3 in DNA: TGCGCCAGCAGCCAAGCGGATACGCAGTATTTT. It yields the protein CASSQADTQYF. The V and J genes are TRBV4-1 and TRBJ2-3; D remains ambiguous. CDR1 is MGHRA and CDR2 is YSYEKL in the germline V gene. V was clipped by 1 base and J by 6 bases, with 2 bases between them. This CDR3 comprises 11 residues.

The chain links TRBV18 to TRBJ2-5, with D uncertain. Looked up from germline, CDR1 is KGHSH and CDR2 is LQKENI. Trimming took 0 bases from V and 1 from J, leaving 6 bases between them. This CDR3 is 14 amino acids long. CDR3 DNA sequence: TGTGCCAGCTCACCACCGGTAGCCCAAGAGACCCAGTACTTC. It is translated as CASSPPVAQETQYF. Filled out from reference TRBV18 and TRBJ2-5, the complete variable domain reads NAGVMQNPRHLVRRRGQEARLRCSPMKGHSHVYWYRQLPEEGLKFMVYLQKENIIDESGMPKERFSAEFPKEGPSILRIQQVVRGDSAAYFCASSPPVAQETQYFGPGTRLLVL.

This rearrangement joins TRBV5-1 to TRBJ2-6, with TRBD1 matching 10 bases. The V gene's germline CDR1 is SGHRS and CDR2 YFSETQ. The CDR3 extends over 20 amino acids. The junction had 11 bases not matched to a gene; V was cut back by 2 bases and J by 0 bases. The CDR3 sequence is CASSFPTGGFDFSGANVLTF. DNA of the CDR3: TGCGCCAGCAGCTTCCCGACAGGGGGCTTCGACTTCTCTGGGGCCAACGTCCTGACTTTC.

The CDR3 here is CASSFGREALGLQETQYF. DNA for the CDR3: TGTGCCAGCAGCTTCGGGAGAGAGGCCCTGGGGCTACAAGAGACCCAGTACTTC. The chain couples TRBV7-9 to TRBJ2-5; weak D call: TRBD2 (6 bases). Germline CDR1 reads SEHNR; CDR2 reads FQNEAQ (reference sequence). V was cut by 3 bases and J by 2 bases, with 22 bases left in between. This CDR3 is built from 18 residues.

V and J are TRBV7-8 and TRBJ1-4; D is unclear. The CDR3 covers 12 residues. Germline values: CDR1 SGHVS, CDR2 FQNEAQ. V lost 1 base, J lost 7 bases, and 4 bases lay in between. CDR3 bases: TGTGCCAGCAGCTTAGTCTCTGAAAAACTGTTTTTT. Protein product: CASSLVSEKLFF.

The sample holds many counts of this clone. This rearrangement joins TRBV4-1 to TRBJ1-3, with a weak D call TRBD1 (5 bases). The ends were cut back, 0 bases at V and 5 bases at J, with 11 bases in the middle. The germline V gene has CDR1 MGHRA and CDR2 YSYEKL. This CDR3 contains 15 residues. The CDR3: CASSQDPGIRNTIYF. CDR3 nucleotide sequence: TGCGCCAGCAGCCAAGATCCAGGGATAAGAAACACCATATATTTT.

The chain uses TRBV28 and TRBJ2-3; 9 bases align to TRBD2. CDR1 is MDHEN and CDR2 is SYDVKM in the germline V gene. The CDR3 consists of 15 residues. With V trimmed by 3 bases and J by 8 bases, 9 bases remained unmatched. CDR3 nucleotides: TGTGCCAGCAGTTTGTCGAGTCTAGCGGGAACTACGCAGTATTTT. Its translation is CASSLSSLAGTTQYF.

This rearrangement joins TRBV4-2 to TRBJ1-2, with TRBD1 matching 12 bases. CDR1 is LGHNA and CDR2 is YNFKEQ in the germline V gene. Trimming removed 6 bases from V and 3 bases from J; junction bases left unmatched: 14. The CDR3 contains 18 residues. This chain's CDR3 is CASSHPGQGANKDYGYTF. CDR3 nucleotides: TGTGCCAGCAGTCACCCGGGACAGGGGGCGAATAAGGACTATGGCTACACCTTC.

The chain has TRBV7-2 and TRBJ1-1, with D perhaps TRBD1 (5 bases). Germline values: CDR1 SGHTA, CDR2 FQGNSA. This CDR3 comprises 13 residues. V lost 1 base, J lost 11 bases, and 14 bases lay in between. The CDR3 protein is CASSLGRVSMAFF. The CDR3 DNA sequence: TGTGCCAGCAGCTTAGGCAGGGTATCGATGGCTTTCTTT.

V and J are TRBV13 and TRBJ1-2, with 7 bases lining up with TRBD1. With 2 bases clipped from V and 6 bases from J, the junction kept 9 bases outside the gene matches. Germline lookup yields CDR1 PRHDT and CDR2 FYEKMQ (reference sequence). The CDR3 contains 15 residues. CDR3 in DNA: TGTGCCAGCAGCTTAATGGGACAGAGGGATGATGGCTACACCTTC. Translation gives CASSLMGQRDDGYTF.

The chain carries TRBV7-8 and TRBJ2-7; D unresolved. From germline, CDR1 is SGHVS and CDR2 FQNEAQ. CDR3 size: 15 residues. With 3 bases removed from V and 0 bases from J, the gap between germline ends came to 12 bases. The CDR3 sequence: CASSFTEPGSYEQYF. CDR3 nucleotide sequence: TGTGCCAGCAGCTTTACAGAGCCAGGCTCCTACGAGCAGTACTTC.

V is TRBV6-2 or TRBV6-3 and J is TRBJ2-7, with 11 bases that match TRBD1. Trimming cost V 4 bases and J 4 bases; bases outside gene matches: 3. CDR1 and CDR2 (germline): MNHEY, SVGEGT. This CDR3 spans 14 amino acids. For the CDR3, the DNA is TGTGCCAGCAGTTTGGGGACAGGGGGTTACGAGCAGTACTTC. Translating it yields CASSLGTGGYEQYF.

This sequence joins TRBV5-1 and TRBJ1-5; TRBD1 might be the D (6 bases). Trimming cost V 4 bases and J 1 base, with 9 bases left between them. The CDR3 runs 14 residues. CDR1 and CDR2 from the germline V gene are SGHRS and YFSETQ. CDR3 bases: TGCGCCAGCAGCCAAAGGGGGAGCAATCAGCCCCAGCATTTT. This sequence encodes CASSQRGSNQPQHF.

The chain combines TRBV11-3 with TRBJ1-2; 8 bases align to TRBD1. CDR1 and CDR2 (germline): SGHNT, YENEEA. This CDR3 spans 14 amino acids. The ends lost 5 bases at V and 8 bases at J; junction bases unmatched: 10. The CDR3: CASSQLGQVEGYTF. CDR3 nucleotides: TGTGCCAGCAGCCAACTGGGACAGGTTGAAGGCTACACCTTC.

This sequence joins TRBV29-1 and TRBJ2-1, with TRBD2 matching 11 bases. The CDR3 is 16 amino acids. The germline gives CDR1 SQVTM, CDR2 ANQGSEA. The ends lost 6 bases at V and 6 bases at J; junction bases unmatched: 13. CDR3 sequence (DNA): TGCAGCGTCGAACGAGGGAGGACTAGCGGGTTCAATGAGCAGTTCTTC. Encoded protein: CSVERGRTSGFNEQFF.

The J gene is TRBJ1-1, the V gene TRBV11-3; D remains unclear. The germline gives CDR1 SGHNT, CDR2 YENEEA. The CDR3 loop spans 15 amino acids. Trimming removed 1 base from V and 0 bases from J, with 9 bases in between. Here the CDR3 DNA reads TGTGCCAGCAGCTTAGTTCAGACTATGAACACTGAAGCTTTCTTT. It yields the protein CASSLVQTMNTEAFF.

This chain's CDR3 is CASSQGTGGTQPQHF. In DNA, the CDR3 is TGTGCCAGCAGCCAAGGGACAGGGGGCACTCAGCCCCAGCATTTT. This chain uses TRBV7-9 with TRBJ1-5, with 12 bases that match TRBD1. Germline-derived CDR1 and CDR2 are SEHNR and FQNEAQ (reference sequence). The ends lost 5 bases at V and 6 bases at J; junction bases unmatched: 5. There are 15 residues in the CDR3.

CDR3 amino acids: CASSRTYPSAGGANVLTF. CDR3 DNA: TGTGCCAGCAGCCGAACGTACCCGTCTGCGGGTGGGGCCAACGTCCTGACTTTC. The V call is TRBV3-1 (or the pseudogene TRBV3-2), the J call TRBJ2-6, with D tentatively TRBD2 (5 bases). Deletions cut 4 bases from V and 3 bases from J, with 19 bases between. Looked up from germline, CDR1 is LGHDT and CDR2 is YNNKEL (reference sequence). The CDR3 contains 18 residues.

The chain recombines TRBV19 with TRBJ1-5; 11 nucleotides agree with TRBD1. The ends lost 7 bases at V and 6 bases at J; junction bases unmatched: 5. The CDR3 consists of 14 residues. Germline V gives CDR1 LNHDA, CDR2 SQIVND (reference sequence). The CDR3 sequence: CASTGTGGPQPQHF. The CDR3 DNA follows: TGTGCCAGTACGGGGACAGGGGGACCTCAGCCCCAGCATTTT.

This chain uses TRBV5-5 with TRBJ2-7, with unresolved D. The V end lost 0 bases, the J end lost 6 bases, and 7 bases lay between the germline ends. Germline V gene data show CDR1 as SGHKS and CDR2 as YYEKEE (reference sequence). The CDR3 has 12 amino acids. The DNA for the CDR3 is TGTGCCAGCAGCTTGGCCCCAATCGAGCAGTACTTC. Its protein is CASSLAPIEQYF. The full variable domain, its missing parts supplied by reference TRBV5-5 and TRBJ2-7, is DAGVTQSPTHLIKTRGQQVTLRCSPISGHKSVSWYQQVLGQGPQFIFQYYEKEERGRGNFPDRFSARQFPNYSSELNVNALLLGDSALYLCASSLAPIEQYFGPGTRLTVT.

The chain carries TRBV6-5 and TRBJ2-7, with D hard to call. From germline, CDR1 is MNHEY and CDR2 SVGAGI. The CDR3 runs to 15 residues. With 0 bases removed from V and 0 bases from J, the gap between germline ends came to 9 bases. The CDR3 DNA reads TGTGCCAGCAGTTACTCGGGCGAAGGCTCCTACGAGCAGTACTTC. Amino acids: CASSYSGEGSYEQYF.

V gene TRBV19 combines with J gene TRBJ2-5; possible D gene TRBD2, 5 bases. Per germline, CDR1 LNHDA and CDR2 SQIVND (reference sequence). This CDR3 is built from 14 residues. Trimming took off 3 bases at V and 4 bases at J, with 12 bases between the two ends. Here the CDR3 reads CASSIGGSPETQYF. The CDR3 nucleotides read TGTGCCAGTAGTATCGGCGGGTCCCCAGAGACCCAGTACTTC.

The V call is TRBV5-4, the J call TRBJ1-3; possibly TRBD1 for D (6 bases). The CDR3 totals 13 residues. V was clipped by 3 bases and J by 4 bases, with 8 bases between them. Germline CDR1 reads SGHNT; CDR2 reads YYREEE (reference sequence). Here the CDR3 DNA reads TGTGCCAGCAGCTACGGACAGGGAAACACCATATATTTT. It is translated as CASSYGQGNTIYF.

The rearrangement joins TRBV6-5 to TRBJ1-2; 9 nucleotides align to TRBD1. This CDR3 has 16 amino acids. CDR1 and CDR2 from the germline V gene are MNHEY and SVGAGI. V shed 0 bases, J shed 4 bases, and the junction held 6 bases outside the gene matches. CDR3 coding DNA: TGTGCCAGCAGTTACTCGACAGGGGGTACCGGCTATGGCTACACCTTC. The encoded protein is CASSYSTGGTGYGYTF.

The chain has TRBV5-1 and TRBJ2-3; TRBD2 aligns across 9 bases. Germline V CDR1 and CDR2: SGHRS, YFSETQ. V gave up 4 bases and J gave up 4 bases; unmatched junction bases: 13. The CDR3 length is 17 residues. The CDR3 loop reads CASSVLVSGSGADTQYF. The CDR3 DNA follows: TGCGCCAGCAGCGTACTAGTTAGCGGGAGCGGGGCAGATACGCAGTATTTT. The variable domain in full, with the rest retrieved from reference TRBV5-1 and TRBJ2-3, is KAGVTQTPRYLIKTRGQQVTLSCSPISGHRSVSWYQQTPGQGLQFLFEYFSETQRNKGNFPGRFSGRQFSNSRSEMNVSTLELGDSALYLCASSVLVSGSGADTQYFGPGTRLTVL.

The CDR3 nucleotides are TGTGCCAGCAGTTTCGGACAGGCTAATGAAAAACTGTTTTTT. Residues: CASSFGQANEKLFF. The V and J genes are TRBV6-5 and TRBJ1-4, with 7 bases aligning to TRBD1. CDR1 is MNHEY, CDR2 SVGAGI, per germline. The CDR3 loop spans 14 amino acids. V was clipped by 4 bases and J by 3 bases; unmatched bases: 2.